The sequence of this T cell receptor beta chain was determined in a study of blood T cell repertoires in COVID-19. About the research overall: Collection of acute and convalescent COVID-19 samples took place in the United States, Italy and Spain. T cells, B-cell-depleted T cells, or PBMCs supplied cDNA or gDNA.

The CDR3 has 15 residues. Germline CDR1 SGHVS, CDR2 FQNEAQ. J gave up 2 bases and V 5 bases, and 5 bases lay outside the gene matches. This clone was observed a handful of times. Original data processing: The assay estimated nucleated cells by amplifying reference gene primers. Using immunoSEQ multiplex PCR, the repertoire was profiled, and TCRdb retains in-frame clones only, with some absent. V, J and clone size were drawn from that table, and D and trimming were deduced from the DNA. The repertoire holds some 77,000 clones, over 80% seen once, with 1.5% to 2% in the top ten. Specimen: peripheral blood. This rearrangement joins TRBV7-8 to TRBJ2-2; 7 bases match TRBD1. The source is a woman aged 55-70 years with acute or convalescent COVID-19. The CDR3 spells CASSRGQVNTGELFF. Here the CDR3 DNA reads TGTGCCAGCAGCAGGGGGCAAGTAAACACCGGGGAGCTGTTTTTT.